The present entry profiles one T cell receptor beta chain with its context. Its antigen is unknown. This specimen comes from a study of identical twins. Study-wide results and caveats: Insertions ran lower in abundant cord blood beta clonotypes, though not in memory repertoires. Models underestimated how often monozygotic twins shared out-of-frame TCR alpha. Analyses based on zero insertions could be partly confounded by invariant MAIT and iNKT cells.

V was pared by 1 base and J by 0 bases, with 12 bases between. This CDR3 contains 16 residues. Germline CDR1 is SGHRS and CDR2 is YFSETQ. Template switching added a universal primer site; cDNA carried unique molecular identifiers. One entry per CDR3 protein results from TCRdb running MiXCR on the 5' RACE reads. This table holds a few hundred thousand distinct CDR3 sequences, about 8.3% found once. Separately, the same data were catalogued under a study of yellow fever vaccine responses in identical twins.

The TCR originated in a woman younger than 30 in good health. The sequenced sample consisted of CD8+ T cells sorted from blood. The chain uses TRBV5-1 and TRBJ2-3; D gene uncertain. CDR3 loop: CASSLPSSESTDTQYF. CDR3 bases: TGCGCCAGCAGCTTGCCCTCCTCCGAAAGCACAGATACGCAGTATTTT.